This TCR beta chain was sequenced in a study of cytomegalovirus exposure and HLA in healthy donors. Looking at the study overall: Under 85% of several hundred genotyped donors fell in the Caucasian-associated ancestry cluster.

Findings and limits, study-wide: On later analysis, the bulk of CMV-associated TCR beta chains appeared to be HLA-restricted.

For this clone: Its matching antigen is unknown.

The PCR employed 60 Vbeta primers together with 13 Jbeta primers. This table comes from immunoSEQ multiplex PCR, and its TCRdb copy is limited to in-frame clones, with some not included. There are roughly 57,000 clones in the sample; about 80% occur only once, and about 3% lies in the top ten. What was sequenced was PBMCs. The TCR comes from a man between 50 and 59 years old in good health and CMV-seronegative.

CDR3 residues: CASSVDTGQPQHF. In DNA form, the CDR3 reads TGTGCCAGCAGCGTAGACACGGGTCAGCCCCAGCATTTT. The gene calls are TRBV9 and TRBJ1-5; D is uncertain. This CDR3 comprises 13 residues. The ends were cut back, 0 bases at V and 6 bases at J, with 7 bases in the middle. CDR1 is SGDLS and CDR2 is YYNGEE in the germline V gene.